Sequencing of this T cell receptor beta chain was carried out in a study of cytomegalovirus exposure and HLA in healthy donors. Study-level findings and limits: A few of the chains that were CMV-associated were confirmed in vitro to be specific for CMV antigens.

On this clone itself: Its antigen remains unknown.

Vbeta (60) and Jbeta (13) primers were used in the PCR. The protocol was immunoSEQ multiplex PCR, while the TCRdb copy is restricted to in-frame clones and leaves out a portion. Its listing shows approximately 120,000 clones. The CDR3 is 17 amino acids. Germline loops: CDR1 SGHRS, CDR2 YFSETQ. V trimming: 3 bases; J trimming: 4 bases; junction bases outside the gene matches: 9. The V call is TRBV5-1, the J call TRBJ1-3, with 11 positions matching TRBD1. The source of this sequence is a young man in good health and CMV-seronegative. Sequencing was carried out using PBMCs. In DNA, the CDR3 is TGCGCCAGCAGCTCTTCCGGACAGGGGGCGCGCGGAAACACCATATATTTT. Translated, it gives CASSSSGQGARGNTIYF.